These 30 T cell receptor beta chains came from one sample sequenced in a study of T cells expressing NK-cell markers. One entry per CDR3 protein, without DNA, is what TCRdb gives after re-calling the 5' RACE reads. There are roughly 160,000 distinct CDR3 sequences in the sample, with roughly a fifth held by the top ten. Material for sequencing was blood T cells: a sorted CD56 or NKG2C T cell subset, CD4+ or CD8+ T cells, or bulk PBMC T cells (not recorded which). The receptors come from a man between 18 and 69 years old in good health.

V usage is TRBV14 and J usage is TRBJ2-1. Per the germline V gene, CDR1 is SGHDN and CDR2 is FVKESK. The CDR3 totals 12 residues. CDR3 protein: CASSQPYREQFF.

The rearrangement uses TRBV2 and TRBJ1-1; TCRdb names TRBD1, which stays unverified in the absence of DNA. The CDR3 consists of 15 residues. Germline V CDR1 and CDR2: SNHLY, FYNNEI. This chain's CDR3 is CASRTVLNGDTEAFF.

The chain recombines TRBV27 with TRBJ2-7. Germline CDR1 and CDR2: MNHEY and SMNVEV (reference sequence). CDR3 length: 14 residues. The CDR3 spells CASSRLGGSYEQYF.

The rearrangement joins TRBV7-9 to TRBJ2-7; the D call of TRBD2 rests on TCRdb alone, since no DNA is present to check it. This CDR3 has 12 residues. CDR1 is SEHNR and CDR2 is FQNEAQ in the germline V gene (reference sequence). CDR3 sequence reads: CASSDYRDTEYF.

Here the CDR3 reads CASGPKLDVTYEQYF. The chain links TRBV12-5 to TRBJ2-7. This CDR3 is built from 15 residues. Germline-derived CDR1 and CDR2 are LGHNT and FRNRAP.

This chain uses TRBV5-1 with TRBJ2-1. CDR1 is SGHRS and CDR2 is YFSETQ in the germline V gene. The CDR3 extends over 14 amino acids. The CDR3 protein is CASSSGTLNNEQFF.

The rearrangement joins TRBV7-6 to TRBJ2-2. The CDR3 has 11 amino acids. Germline CDR1 SGHVS, CDR2 FNYEAQ. This CDR3 is CASSWTGELFF.

The chain recombines TRBV11-2 with TRBJ2-7; TCRdb's assignment of TRBD1 cannot be checked, as there is no DNA. The V gene's germline CDR1 is SGHAT and CDR2 FQNNGV. The CDR3 spans 16 residues. The CDR3: CASSFTTGEVTYEQYF.

The chain carries TRBV11-2 and TRBJ1-5; TCRdb calls TRBD1, which cannot be checked without DNA. The germline CDR1 and CDR2 sequences are SGHAT and FQNNGV. The CDR3 is 18 residues long. The CDR3 is CASSLDWQASGRNQPQHF. Complete variable domain (other parts from reference TRBV11-2 and TRBJ1-5): EAGVAQSPRYKIIEKRQSVAFWCNPISGHATLYWYQQILGQGPKLLIQFQNNGVVDDSQLPKDRFSAERLKGVDSTLKIQPAKLEDSAVYLCASSLDWQASGRNQPQHFGDGTRLSIL.

This sequence joins TRBV11-2 and TRBJ2-2; the D call of TRBD1 rests on TCRdb alone, since no DNA is present to check it. The germline V gene encodes CDR1 SGHAT and CDR2 FQNNGV. The CDR3 consists of 15 residues. The CDR3 loop is CASSFTPQGSGELFF.

The gene calls are TRBV2 and TRBJ2-7; TCRdb's D call of TRBD1 is untestable without DNA. Germline-derived CDR1 and CDR2 are SNHLY and FYNNEI. This CDR3 is 14 amino acids long. The CDR3 is CASSEVRTGDEQYF.

The V and J genes are TRBV7-2 and TRBJ2-3; TCRdb lists TRBD2, though no DNA is available to test this call. CDR1 SGHTA and CDR2 FQGNSA come from the germline V gene. CDR3 length: 15 amino acids. This CDR3 is CASSPRLALTDTQYF.

The chain recombines TRBV6-1 with TRBJ2-5; TCRdb designates TRBD1, a call that cannot be tested without DNA. The CDR3 covers 14 residues. CDR1 is MNHNS and CDR2 is SASEGT in the germline V gene. The CDR3 loop is CASSPTGGEETQYF.

The rearrangement uses TRBV12-3 or TRBV12-4 and TRBJ1-1. The CDR3 is made up of 12 amino acids. CDR3 loop: CASSLLNTEAFF.

The V call is TRBV7-9, the J call TRBJ2-7; TCRdb returns TRBD1, unconfirmable since there is no DNA. The germline V gene encodes CDR1 SEHNR and CDR2 FQNEAQ (reference sequence). The CDR3 consists of 15 residues. CDR3 region: CASSATGDYSYEQYF.

This chain links TRBV4-1 with TRBJ2-1; the D call of TRBD1 rests on TCRdb alone, since no DNA is present to check it. Looked up from germline, CDR1 is MGHRA and CDR2 is YSYEKL. The CDR3 length is 16 residues. The CDR3 region is CASSHGGSGQNNEQFF.

The J gene is TRBJ2-1, the V gene TRBV27; TCRdb's D gene call, TRBD2, goes unchecked for lack of DNA. Germline V lookup: CDR1 MNHEY, CDR2 SMNVEV (reference sequence). The CDR3 covers 14 residues. CDR3 protein: CASSLLAVYNEQFF.

CDR3 protein: CSARVPGDRGQPQHF. The chain uses TRBV20-1 and TRBJ1-5; TCRdb names TRBD1, which stays unverified in the absence of DNA. This CDR3 is built from 15 residues. Germline V lookup: CDR1 DFQATT, CDR2 SNEGSKA (reference sequence).

V is TRBV4-2 and J is TRBJ2-5; TCRdb designates TRBD2, a call that cannot be tested without DNA. Germline CDR1 is LGHNA and CDR2 is YNFKEQ. The length of the CDR3 is 17 residues. CDR3 protein: CASSHGTQRTSSETQYF.

V and J are TRBV6-1 and TRBJ2-7; TCRdb names TRBD1, which stays unverified in the absence of DNA. The CDR3 has 14 amino acids. Germline CDR1 is MNHNS and CDR2 is SASEGT. This chain's CDR3 is CASKGDVTSYEQYF.

The chain links TRBV11-1 to TRBJ2-3; TCRdb returns TRBD1, unconfirmable since there is no DNA. Germline-derived CDR1 and CDR2 are SGHAT and FQDESV (reference sequence). This CDR3 spans 18 amino acids. The CDR3 protein is CASSQSGTDRFSTDTQYF.

The J gene is TRBJ2-5, the V gene TRBV5-4. CDR3 size: 16 residues. Germline V lookup: CDR1 SGHNT, CDR2 YYREEE (reference sequence). CDR3 loop: CASSLVREAYQETQYF.

CDR3 loop: CASSPGTSGGFEQFF. The chain is built from TRBV5-6 and TRBJ2-1; the TCRdb D gene call, TRBD2, has no DNA to confirm it. Germline V CDR1 and CDR2: SGHDT, YYEEEE. The CDR3 spans 15 residues.

This chain uses TRBV5-6 with TRBJ2-7; as DNA is missing, the TRBD1 call by TCRdb cannot be tested. This CDR3 contains 12 residues. Germline loops: CDR1 SGHDT, CDR2 YYEEEE. This chain's CDR3 is CASSLGQNEQYF.

The V call is TRBV5-1, the J call TRBJ2-7; checking the TCRdb D call of TRBD1 is not possible without DNA. There are 14 residues in the CDR3. CDR1 is SGHRS and CDR2 is YFSETQ in the germline V gene. CDR3 in amino acids: CASTLGGTSYEQYF.

The chain employs TRBV6-5 and TRBJ2-2; as DNA is missing, the TRBD1 call by TCRdb cannot be tested. The germline V gene has CDR1 MNHEY and CDR2 SVGAGI. There are 14 residues in the CDR3. The CDR3 loop is CASTSDPRVGELFF.

The V and J genes are TRBV6-1 and TRBJ2-7. CDR3 length: 14 amino acids. Germline V CDR1 and CDR2: MNHNS, SASEGT. The CDR3 here is CASITGPESREQYF.

The chain uses TRBV27 and TRBJ2-7; TCRdb's D call, TRBD1, is unchecked because there is no DNA. Germline assignment: CDR1 MNHEY and CDR2 SMNVEV (reference sequence). The CDR3 extends over 18 amino acids. CDR3 in amino acids: CASSSMRGTPSRNYEQYF.

V is TRBV7-9 and J is TRBJ2-3; TCRdb's assignment of TRBD2 cannot be checked, as there is no DNA. The CDR3 contains 13 residues. Germline V lookup: CDR1 SEHNR, CDR2 FQNEAQ (reference sequence). CDR3 residues: CATTSGGADTQYF.

This rearrangement joins TRBV5-6 to TRBJ1-1. This CDR3 comprises 14 residues. Germline values: CDR1 SGHDT, CDR2 YYEEEE. The CDR3 protein is CASSLGSLRTEAFF.